Listed here are 18 T cell receptor beta chains from one sample, sequenced in a study of blood T cells in healthy people across ages. Using a J-beta primer mix together with a sample-barcoded 5' primer, a second PCR was run for roughly 6 to 11 cycles. TCRdb reprocessed the 5' RACE reads via MiXCR and lists one record per CDR3 protein. The top ten clones hold roughly 23% of a sample with about a million distinct CDR3 sequences, just over 50% of them seen once. Material for sequencing was blood. The receptors stem from a woman aged 60-75 years in good health.

This clonotype has more than one count but fewer than ten. J is TRBJ2-1 and V is TRBV5-1; tentative D call: TRBD1 (6 bases). The CDR3 runs to 15 residues. V was cut by 5 bases and J by 1 base, with 13 bases left in between. The germline gives CDR1 SGHRS, CDR2 YFSETQ. This CDR3 is CASRPGQISYNEQFF. CDR3 coding DNA: TGCGCCAGCAGACCTGGACAGATATCCTACAATGAGCAGTTCTTC.

V usage is TRBV6-2 or TRBV6-3 and J usage is TRBJ2-1; D not certain. The CDR3 consists of 12 residues. Looked up from germline, CDR1 is MNHEY and CDR2 is SVGEGT. V lost 6 bases and J lost 10, with 13 bases in between. The CDR3 loop reads CASSYPAKEQFF. CDR3 coding DNA: TGTGCCAGCAGCTACCCTGCAAAGGAGCAGTTCTTC.

The sample holds a few counts of this clonotype. The V call is TRBV4-1, the J call TRBJ2-5; 10 bases agree with TRBD2. There are 17 residues in the CDR3. V lost 2 bases, J lost 2 bases, and 8 bases stayed unmatched. Looked up from germline, CDR1 is MGHRA and CDR2 is YSYEKL. This chain's CDR3 is CASSQWLAGAIQETQYF. CDR3 bases: TGCGCCAGCAGCCAATGGCTAGCGGGAGCGATTCAAGAGACCCAGTACTTC.

The chain couples TRBV20-1 to TRBJ2-5, with D tentatively TRBD1 (5 bases). CDR3 length: 17 amino acids. CDR1 is DFQATT, CDR2 SNEGSKA, per germline (reference sequence). Trimming took off 3 bases at V and 2 bases at J, with 22 bases between the two ends. For the CDR3, the DNA is TGCAGTGCTAGGGGAATTCGAAGGGGCGCCCATCAAGAGACCCAGTACTTC. It is translated as CSARGIRRGAHQETQYF.

The chain links TRBV9 to TRBJ2-5; 7 bases are shared with TRBD2. The V and J ends lost 5 bases and 2 bases, in that order; junction bases with no gene match: 3. Germline V gene data show CDR1 as SGDLS and CDR2 as YYNGEE. The CDR3 is made up of 13 amino acids. The CDR3 reads CASSTSEQETQYF. CDR3 coding DNA: TGTGCCAGCAGTACTAGCGAGCAAGAGACCCAGTACTTC. The full variable domain, completed using reference TRBV9 and TRBJ2-5, is DSGVTQTPKHLITATGQRVTLRCSPRSGDLSVYWYQQSLDQGLQFLIQYYNGEERAKGNILERFSAQQFPDLHSELNLSSLELGDSALYFCASSTSEQETQYFGPGTRLLVL.

V usage is TRBV6-1 and J usage is TRBJ1-2; no reliable D call. The length of the CDR3 is 13 residues. Trimming stripped 1 base from V and 6 bases from J, with 9 bases between. The germline gives CDR1 MNHNS, CDR2 SASEGT. CDR3 nucleotide sequence: TGTGCCAGCAGTGAAGTCCCCGAGGATGGCTACACCTTC. It translates to CASSEVPEDGYTF.

This rearrangement joins TRBV7-9 to TRBJ2-4; D unclear. The V end was cut by 2 bases, the J end by 1 base, with 12 bases between. The CDR3 totals 16 residues. Germline V CDR1 and CDR2: SEHNR, FQNEAQ (reference sequence). The DNA of the CDR3 is TGTGCCAGCAGCTTATCACAAGTGGTTGCCAAAAACATTCAGTACTTC. Protein: CASSLSQVVAKNIQYF. Looking up the rest from reference TRBV7-9 and TRBJ2-4 gives the full variable domain: DTGVSQNPRHKITKRGQNVTFRCDPISEHNRLYWYRQTLGQGPEFLTYFQNEAQLEKSRLLSDRFSAERPKGSFSTLEIQRTEQGDSAMYLCASSLSQVVAKNIQYFGAGTRLSVL.

Only one count was recorded for this clonotype. The chain couples TRBV20-1 to TRBJ2-5; 9 nucleotides line up with TRBD1. With 1 base clipped from V and 3 bases from J, the junction kept 3 bases outside the gene matches. CDR1 and CDR2 (germline): DFQATT, SNEGSKA (reference sequence). The CDR3 contains 14 residues. CDR3: CSARGGTGKETQYF. The CDR3 nucleotides read TGCAGTGCTAGAGGTGGGACAGGGAAAGAGACCCAGTACTTC.

The V gene is TRBV28, the J gene TRBJ2-4; 10 bases line up with TRBD1. The J call is in doubt because the DNA end fits TRBJ2-7 better. Per germline, CDR1 MDHEN and CDR2 SYDVKM. This CDR3 is built from 14 residues. CDR3 in DNA: TGTGCCACCAAGACGGGACAGGGGAATTACGAGCAGTACTTC. It encodes CATKTGQGNYEQYF.

The rearrangement joins TRBV18 to TRBJ1-5, with 7 bases lining up with TRBD1. This CDR3 is 14 amino acids long. From germline, CDR1 is KGHSH and CDR2 LQKENI. Trimming cost V 2 bases and J 9 bases; bases outside gene matches: 7. The CDR3 region is CASSPDRAERPQHF. CDR3 nucleotide sequence: TGTGCCAGCTCACCAGACAGGGCGGAGCGGCCCCAGCATTTT.

This clonotype occurred a few times. The chain employs TRBV4-1 and TRBJ2-5; TRBD1 aligns across 8 bases. This CDR3 has 12 amino acids. Germline loops: CDR1 MGHRA, CDR2 YSYEKL. The trim removed 3 bases at V and 11 bases at J, leaving 5 bases unmatched. As DNA, the CDR3 is TGCGCCAGCAGCCATCCTAGGGACAGGCAGTACTTC. Translated: CASSHPRDRQYF.

The table lists this clonotype with a few counts. The chain carries TRBV7-2 and TRBJ2-5, with D hard to call. Between the trimmed V and J ends, which lost 4 bases and 4 bases, there was a span of 7 bases. This CDR3 comprises 12 residues. Germline values: CDR1 SGHTA, CDR2 FQGNSA. CDR3 coding DNA: TGTGCCAGCAGCTCTAACACAGAGACCCAGTACTTC. Translation: CASSSNTETQYF.

This clonotype came up a few times. The chain recombines TRBV4-2 with TRBJ2-4; D remains ambiguous. This CDR3 has 17 residues. V was trimmed by 2 bases and J by 2 bases, leaving 16 bases between them. The V gene's germline CDR1 is LGHNA and CDR2 YNFKEQ. CDR3 region: CASSQILAVRTKNIQYF. The CDR3 region has the DNA TGTGCCAGCAGCCAAATCCTCGCTGTGCGAACCAAAAACATTCAGTACTTC.

This clonotype has just one count. The J gene is TRBJ2-5, the V gene TRBV21-1; the D call of TRBD1 is as the table states it, not checked on the DNA. TRBV21-1 is marked as a pseudogene. CDR3 length: 16 amino acids. The chain's CDR3 is CASRFGHRTGRETQYF. The DNA of the CDR3 is TGTGCCAGCCGCTTTGGGCACCGGACAGGTCGAGAGACCCAGTACTTC.

This clonotype was observed a few times. The rearrangement joins TRBV7-9 to TRBJ2-7, with D possibly matching TRBD1 (5 bases). Looked up from germline, CDR1 is SEHNR and CDR2 is FQNEAQ (reference sequence). Trimming removed 1 base at V and 7 bases at J, with 8 bases between. This CDR3 has 12 residues. The DNA for the CDR3 is TGTGCCAGCAGCTTAGGAGGACAAGAGCAGTACTTC. Its translation is CASSLGGQEQYF.

The chain's CDR3 is CASSPSGRRPEQYF. The CDR3 DNA reads TGTGCCAGCAGTCCTAGCGGGAGGCGCCCCGAGCAGTACTTC. The chain has TRBV28 and TRBJ2-7, with 11 positions matching TRBD2. The germline gives CDR1 MDHEN, CDR2 SYDVKM. Trimming took 5 bases from V and 6 from J; bases not matched to a gene: 6. There are 14 residues in the CDR3.

Only a few counts were recorded for this clonotype. This sequence joins TRBV28 and TRBJ1-1; 7 nucleotides line up with TRBD1. V dropped 6 bases and J dropped 5; count of bases not matched to a gene: 9. Germline assignment: CDR1 MDHEN and CDR2 SYDVKM. CDR3 length: 14 amino acids. CDR3 nucleotide sequence: TGTGCCAGCAGCTCCGAGGGGGCGAGGACTGAAGCTTTCTTT. Its translation: CASSSEGARTEAFF. Supplemented by reference TRBV28 and TRBJ1-1, the full variable domain reads DVKVTQSSRYLVKRTGEKVFLECVQDMDHENMFWYRQDPGLGLRLIYFSYDVKMKEKGDIPEGYSVSREKKERFSLILESASTNQTSMYLCASSSEGARTEAFFGQGTRLTVV.

This clonotype was seen a handful of times. The J gene is TRBJ2-7, the V gene TRBV6-5, with 8 bases matching TRBD2. Germline CDR1 reads MNHEY; CDR2 reads SVGAGI. Trimming took 8 bases from V and 3 from J; bases not matched to a gene: 9. There are 14 residues in the CDR3. CDR3 in amino acids: CASRPGGVGYEQYF. The CDR3 nucleotides are TGTGCCAGCCGACCCGGGGGGGTTGGCTACGAGCAGTACTTC.